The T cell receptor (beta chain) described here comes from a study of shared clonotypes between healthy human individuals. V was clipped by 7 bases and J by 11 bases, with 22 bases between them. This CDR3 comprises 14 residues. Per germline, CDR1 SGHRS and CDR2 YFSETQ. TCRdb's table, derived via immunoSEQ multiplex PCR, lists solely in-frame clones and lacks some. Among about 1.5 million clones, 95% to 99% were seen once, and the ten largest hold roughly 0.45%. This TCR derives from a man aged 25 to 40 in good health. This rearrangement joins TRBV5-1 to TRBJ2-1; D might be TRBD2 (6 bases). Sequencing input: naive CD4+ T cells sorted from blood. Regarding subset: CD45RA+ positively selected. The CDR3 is CASSILAFSGKQFF. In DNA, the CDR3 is TGCGCCAGCTCCATCCTAGCATTTAGCGGAAAGCAGTTCTTC.